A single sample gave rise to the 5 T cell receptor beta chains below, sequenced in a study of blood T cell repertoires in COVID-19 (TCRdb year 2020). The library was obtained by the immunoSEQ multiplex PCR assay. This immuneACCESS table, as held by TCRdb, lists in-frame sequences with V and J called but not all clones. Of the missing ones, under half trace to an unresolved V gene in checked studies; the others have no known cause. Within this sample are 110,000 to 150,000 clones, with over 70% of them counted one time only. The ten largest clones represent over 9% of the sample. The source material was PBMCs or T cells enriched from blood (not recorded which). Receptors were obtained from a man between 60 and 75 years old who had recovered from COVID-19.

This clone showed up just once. CDR3 residues: CASSLATPNEQFF. The CDR3 coding sequence is TGTGCCAGCAGTTTGGCAACCCCCAATGAGCAGTTCTTC. The J gene is TRBJ2-1, the V gene TRBV28; D uncertain. Trimming stripped 3 bases from V and 6 bases from J, with 9 bases between. The CDR3 length is 13 residues. CDR1 and CDR2 from the germline V gene are MDHEN and SYDVKM.

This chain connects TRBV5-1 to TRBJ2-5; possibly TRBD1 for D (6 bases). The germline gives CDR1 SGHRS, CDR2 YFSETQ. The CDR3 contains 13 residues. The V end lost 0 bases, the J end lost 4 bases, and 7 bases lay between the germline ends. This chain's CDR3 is CASSLEGGETQYF. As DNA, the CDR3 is TGCGCCAGCAGCTTGGAAGGGGGAGAGACCCAGTACTTC.

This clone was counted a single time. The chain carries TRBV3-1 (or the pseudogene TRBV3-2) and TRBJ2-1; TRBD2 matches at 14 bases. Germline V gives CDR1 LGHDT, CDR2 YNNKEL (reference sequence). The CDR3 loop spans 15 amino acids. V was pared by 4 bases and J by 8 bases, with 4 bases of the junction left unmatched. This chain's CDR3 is CASSPGLAGAHEQFF. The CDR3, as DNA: TGTGCCAGCAGCCCGGGACTAGCGGGAGCGCATGAGCAGTTCTTC.

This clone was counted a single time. The CDR3 spells CASRRANEKLFF. The CDR3 DNA sequence: TGTGCCTCGCGGAGAGCTAATGAAAAACTGTTTTTT. The gene calls are TRBV10-3 and TRBJ1-4, with no clear D. CDR3 length: 12 amino acids. Trimming stripped 11 bases from V and 3 bases from J, with 10 bases between. Germline CDR1 ENHRY, CDR2 SYGVKD.

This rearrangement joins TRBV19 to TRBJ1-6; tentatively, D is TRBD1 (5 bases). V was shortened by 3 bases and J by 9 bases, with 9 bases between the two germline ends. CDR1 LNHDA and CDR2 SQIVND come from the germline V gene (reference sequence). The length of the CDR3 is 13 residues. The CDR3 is CASSMQGTSPLHF. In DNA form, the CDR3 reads TGTGCCAGTAGTATGCAGGGTACTTCACCCCTCCACTTT.